This TCR beta chain was documented in a study of blood T cell repertoires in COVID-19. Study overall: COVID-19 samples collected from the United States, Italy and Spain covered acute and convalescent phases.

The assay was immunoSEQ multiplex PCR, and TCRdb's table has in-frame clones only and misses some. The sample has about 300,000 clones; approximately 89% are singletons. Looked up from germline, CDR1 is SEHNR and CDR2 is FQNEAQ (reference sequence). With V trimmed by 5 bases and J by 4 bases, 8 bases remained unmatched. The CDR3 extends over 15 amino acids. The chain has TRBV7-9 and TRBJ1-2; 9 bases fit TRBD1. The TCR comes from a woman between 45 and 60 years old who had been exposed to COVID-19. The sequenced material came from PBMCs or T cells enriched from blood (not recorded which). Here the CDR3 DNA reads TGTGCCAGCAGCCCCTGGGGACAGGGCGGCTATGGCTACACCTTC. Translated: CASSPWGQGGYGYTF. The full variable domain, in which reference TRBV7-9 and TRBJ1-2 provide the parts outside the CDR3, is DTGVSQNPRHKITKRGQNVTFRCDPISEHNRLYWYRQTLGQGPEFLTYFQNEAQLEKSRLLSDRFSAERPKGSFSTLEIQRTEQGDSAMYLCASSPWGQGGYGYTFGSGTRLTVV.